What follows is one T cell receptor (beta chain) and its context. The data stem from a study of blood T cell repertoires in COVID-19. As for the study in general: Acute and convalescent COVID-19 specimens originated in the United States, Italy and Spain.

V lost 5 bases and J lost 4; bases outside the gene matches: 12. This CDR3 is 16 amino acids long. Per germline, CDR1 SGHVS and CDR2 FQNEAQ. As handled by the study authors: Using reference gene primer amplification, nucleated cell counts were estimated. Sequencing used immunoSEQ multiplex PCR; TCRdb keeps in-frame clones, though not all of them. From that table come the V and J calls and clone size; the DNA was used to work out D and trimming. The sample yields about 360,000 clones, around 84% seen once. The source is a human donor in a cohort sampled during active COVID-19. The material sequenced was peripheral blood. The V gene is TRBV7-8, the J gene TRBJ2-3, with 7 bases aligning to TRBD2. For the CDR3, the DNA is TGTGCCAGCAGCACCCCTTGGGGGGGGGATCCAGATACGCAGTATTTT. Encoded protein: CASSTPWGGDPDTQYF.